This T cell receptor beta chain was found in a study of early T cells in non-severe SARS-CoV-2 infection. For the study at large: Chains were unpaired, as sequencing was done on bulk RNA from unsorted whole blood.

About this clonotype: Its antigen is still unknown.

In the library, individual cDNA molecules carried attached unique molecular identifiers. TCRdb re-derived calls from the 5' RACE reads in MiXCR, one entry per CDR3 protein. The profile covers 37,000 or so distinct CDR3 sequences, with over 3.5% appearing a single time and approximately 4.8% taken by the ten largest. Trimming took off 4 bases at V and 9 bases at J, with 16 bases between the two ends. The germline gives CDR1 SQVTM, CDR2 ANQGSEA. The CDR3 is made up of 13 amino acids. Study-wide results and caveats: VDJdb matching, biased toward anti-spike CD8 responses, missed private and CD4 specificities.

This clonotype originated in an adult who was a healthcare worker with PCR-confirmed SARS-CoV-2 infection or an uninfected control (not recorded which). The rearrangement links TRBV29-1 to TRBJ2-1; weak D call: TRBD1 (5 bases). The sequenced sample consisted of whole blood. The CDR3 loop reads CSVVVRAVVEQFF. For the CDR3, the DNA is TGCAGCGTTGTTGTCAGGGCGGTTGTTGAGCAGTTCTTC.